These T cell receptor beta chains were read from a single sample in a study of response to subunit inactivated influenza vaccine. From the RT-PCR reads, TCRdb called clonotypes with MiXCR, one entry per CDR3 protein. The sample lists more than 700,000 distinct CDR3 sequences, 21% occurring once. Material: PBMCs from blood, obtained 5 to 6 days after vaccination. These receptor sequences come from a man between 45 and 60 years old who received an inactivated influenza vaccine. Both conserved end residues are part of each CDR3. A D gene is named only where the DNA matches it firmly. Only part of the rows carry a size: once, few, many, or a class if the clone is expanded.

V,size,D,J,DNA,CDR3
TRBV6-5,-,-,TRBJ1-1,TGTGCCAGCAGTTACTCGAGGCAGGGAAAAGGTGGGTCTGAAGCTTTCTTT,CASSYSRQGKGGSEAFF
TRBV20-1,few,-,TRBJ2-5,TGCAGTGCCCTAGAGAGGTCCCCTGGAGAGACCCAGTACTTC,CSALERSPGETQYF
TRBV20-1,-,-,TRBJ1-2,TGCAGTGCTAGAGACAGGGGAGGTGACTATGGCTACACCTTC,CSARDRGGDYGYTF
TRBV12-3/TRBV12-4,few,-,TRBJ2-3,TGTGCCAGCAGTTTAGCGGGGGGCGGGATGGGTGATACGCAGTATTTT,CASSLAGGGMGDTQYF
TRBV5-1,few,-,TRBJ2-7,TGCGCCAGCAGCCCCGCGGTAGGCGGGAACGAGCAGTACTTC,CASSPAVGGNEQYF
TRBV12-3/TRBV12-4,-,-,TRBJ2-1,TGTGCCAGCAGTTTAGAAGTGGGCGTGGGTGAGCAGTTCTTC,CASSLEVGVGEQFF
TRBV7-2,few,TRBD1,TRBJ2-5,TGTGCCAGCAGCTTAGGCGGACAGGGCCAGTACTTC,CASSLGGQGQYF
TRBV20-1,-,TRBD2,TRBJ2-1,TGCAGTGCTAGGGACTCGGGACTAGCGGGGGGGGTCGATGAGCAGTTCTTC,CSARDSGLAGGVDEQFF
TRBV29-1,few,-,TRBJ1-1,TGCAGCGCCCGACCCTTCATGAACACTGAAGCTTTCTTT,CSARPFMNTEAFF
TRBV28,-,-,TRBJ2-7,TGTGCCAGCAGGCTCTTGGAGGGGAAGGCCGAGCAGTACTTC,CASRLLEGKAEQYF
TRBV5-1,-,TRBD2,TRBJ2-1,TGCGCCAGCAGCCGAAACGGGGGGACGCAGTTCTTC,CASSRNGGTQFF
TRBV7-2,-,-,TRBJ2-2,TGTGCCAGCAGGGGTCAGTGGACCGGGGAGCTGTTTTTT,CASRGQWTGELFF
TRBV6-5,few,TRBD2,TRBJ2-7,TGTGCCAGCAGTTACACACCGGGACTAGCGGGAGGTAGCGAGCAGTACTTC,CASSYTPGLAGGSEQYF
TRBV5-1,-,-,TRBJ2-6,TGCGCCAGCAGCTTGGTGGCAGCTACGAATGGGGCCAACGTCCTGACTTTC,CASSLVAATNGANVLTF
TRBV3-1,-,TRBD1,TRBJ1-1,TGTGCCAGCAGCCAGACAGGGGCGAACACTGAAGCTTTCTTT,CASSQTGANTEAFF
TRBV4-1,-,TRBD2,TRBJ2-5,TGCGCCAGCAGCCAAGGTGGTCGGTCGGGACTAGCGGGAGTGGGCCAAGAGACCCAGTACTTC,CASSQGGRSGLAGVGQETQYF
TRBV5-1,few,TRBD1,TRBJ2-5,TGCGCCAGCAGCTCTGGGGACGCAGGGGGAGAGACCCAGTACTTC,CASSSGDAGGETQYF
TRBV7-2,many,-,TRBJ2-7,TGTGCCAGCAGCCCCCAAGGTAGCGCCTTCTCCTACGAGCAGTACTTC,CASSPQGSAFSYEQYF
TRBV6-2/TRBV6-3,many,-,TRBJ1-5,TGTGCCAGCAGTTACGCCAATCAGCCCCAGCATTTT,CASSYANQPQHF
TRBV5-1,-,-,TRBJ2-3,TGCGCCAGCAGCTTGGTGGTGGGCCAAGGCACAGATACGCAGTATTTT,CASSLVVGQGTDTQYF
TRBV19,-,TRBD2,TRBJ2-7,TGTGCCAGTGGGGCTAGCGGGAGCTACGAGCAGTACTTC,CASGASGSYEQYF
TRBV7-2,many,-,TRBJ1-6,TGTGCCAGCAGCTTCAGTCCTTTTCGGGGCGGTAATTCACCCCTCCACTTT,CASSFSPFRGGNSPLHF
TRBV12-3/TRBV12-4,few,-,TRBJ2-1,TGTGCCAGCGACGCAGGGTTAGAGTACAATGAGCAGTTCTTC,CASDAGLEYNEQFF
TRBV4-1,-,TRBD1,TRBJ1-2,TGCGCCAGCAGCCTCTCCTCGGGACAGCTCTATGGCTACACCTTC,CASSLSSGQLYGYTF
TRBV4-3,once,-,TRBJ2-2,TGCGCCAGCAGCCATGTCCCGGCGAACACCGGGGAGCTGTTTTTT,CASSHVPANTGELFF
TRBV5-1,few,-,TRBJ2-3,TGCGCCAGCAGCTACCAGTTAGAGGGTACGCAGTATTTT,CASSYQLEGTQYF
TRBV6-1,-,-,TRBJ2-1,TGTGCCAGCACGGAGGGGGGTCGGGATGAGCAGTTCTTC,CASTEGGRDEQFF
TRBV5-1,few,TRBD1,TRBJ1-4,TGCGCCAGCAGCTGGGGGACAGCAAATGAAAAACTGTTTTTT,CASSWGTANEKLFF
TRBV27,-,TRBD2,TRBJ2-7,TGTGCCAGCGGCCATCTCGTCGGGAGGACCCCCTACGAGCAGTACTTC,CASGHLVGRTPYEQYF
TRBV20-1,-,-,TRBJ1-1,TGCAGTGCTCCGGCGAGGGGCACTGAAGCTTTCTTT,CSAPARGTEAFF
TRBV11-3,-,TRBD1,TRBJ2-3,TGTGCCAGCAGCCGGGACAGTCCCACAGATACGCAGTATTTT,CASSRDSPTDTQYF
TRBV4-1,few,TRBD2,TRBJ2-2,TGCGCCAGCACTGGGACTAGCGGGGCCGGGGAGCTGTTTTTT,CASTGTSGAGELFF
TRBV9,once,-,TRBJ2-7,TGTGCCAGCAGCTCTGAGGCGCCTCCCTACGAGCAGTACTTC,CASSSEAPPYEQYF
TRBV6-1,many,TRBD2,TRBJ2-1,TGTGCCAGCAGTGACCGGGGCGGGAGCTCCTACAATGAGCAGTTCTTC,CASSDRGGSSYNEQFF